This T cell receptor (beta chain) was identified in a study of T cell responses to AZD1222 COVID-19 vaccine. The repertoire was sequenced with immunoSEQ multiplex PCR; TCRdb's copy has only in-frame clones and lacks some. The sample includes approximately 150,000 clones, 90% to 95% seen only once; the top ten take around 0.9%. Study outcomes and limitations: In a largely white British group with more females than males, clonal diversity was possibly underestimated.

Germline loops: CDR1 MGHRA, CDR2 YSYEKL. CDR3 length: 15 amino acids. V shed 1 base and J shed 7 bases, with 13 bases lying between them. This clone appeared once. The antigen is unknown. V gene TRBV4-1 combines with J gene TRBJ1-4, with D uncertain. Material: peripheral blood, obtained on day 0 of AZD1222 vaccination. This TCR came from an adult in good health. CDR3 region: CASSQAVGMAEKLFF. The CDR3 DNA reads TGCGCCAGCAGCCAAGCAGTGGGGATGGCTGAAAAACTGTTTTTT.